The clone carrying this T cell receptor beta chain was observed a handful of times. What it binds is unknown. This sample is drawn from a study of CD8 T cells in ankylosing spondylitis. Study-level results: There were earlier reports of some motif variants in reactive arthritis synovial fluid and blood. Clones tied to disease were said to be significantly enriched in matched ankylosing spondylitis synovial fluid. What seemed typical of ankylosing spondylitis blood was a TCR beta motif built from under 10 highly homologous variants. Those disease-linked clones were CD8+; they were also relatively rare in peripheral blood.

The authors made TCR beta libraries by quantitative 5'-RACE with molecular barcodes. TCRdb re-called the 5' RACE reads with MiXCR, one entry per CDR3 protein. The repertoire holds roughly 700,000 distinct CDR3 sequences, with about 20% as singletons. V trimming: 0 bases; J trimming: 0 bases; junction bases outside the gene matches: 3. The CDR3 totals 16 residues. Germline V gene sequence: CDR1 SGHDN, CDR2 FVKESK. The source of this sequence is a male donor with ankylosing spondylitis. Sequenced: blood, either unsorted or a sorted T cell fraction (not recorded which). This rearrangement joins TRBV14 to TRBJ2-7; 9 positions match TRBD2. CDR3 region: CASSQEVSGGSYEQYF. CDR3 DNA: TGTGCCAGCAGCCAAGAGGTTAGCGGGGGCTCCTACGAGCAGTACTTC.